A single sample gave rise to the 10 T cell receptor beta chains below, sequenced in a study of Graves' ophthalmopathy and Graves' hyperthyroidism. Amplified TCR beta CDR3 regions were obtained using RNA transcripts as template. An opening RT-PCR round employed HTBI primers and preceded a second-round multiplex PCR. MiXCR, run by TCRdb on the multiplex PCR reads, gives a single entry per CDR3 protein. The table shows roughly 480,000 distinct CDR3 sequences, with around an eighth occurring only once. The sample was blood. The origin of the receptors is a woman between 25 and 40 years old with Graves' ophthalmopathy.

J is TRBJ2-2 and V is TRBV5-1; 7 bases map to TRBD1. After removal of 4 bases from V and 1 base from J, the junction contained 4 bases not matched to a gene. This CDR3 spans 15 amino acids. Germline CDR1 SGHRS, CDR2 YFSETQ. The chain's CDR3 is CASSPGQWNTGELFF. DNA for the CDR3: TGCGCCAGCAGCCCGGGACAGTGGAACACCGGGGAGCTGTTTTTT.

This clonotype was found many times. This rearrangement joins TRBV30 to TRBJ1-2, with D perhaps matching TRBD1 (6 bases). The CDR3 extends over 13 amino acids. Trimming took off 7 bases at V and 0 bases at J, with 12 bases between the two ends. The germline V gene encodes CDR1 GTSNPN and CDR2 SVGIG (reference sequence). The DNA of the CDR3 is TGTGCCTCCGTGGACAGAACTAACTATGGCTACACCTTC. Its translation: CASVDRTNYGYTF.

The chain uses TRBV5-1 and TRBJ1-5; no definite D call. The CDR3 length is 14 residues. V dropped 0 bases and J dropped 9 bases, with 13 bases sitting between them. Germline lookup yields CDR1 SGHRS and CDR2 YFSETQ. The CDR3 DNA sequence: TGCGCCAGCAGCTTGGACGGATTTTCCAGGCCCCAGCATTTT. This codes for CASSLDGFSRPQHF.

In its sample, this clonotype was seen many times. CDR3 bases: TGTGCCAGCAGTTTACGAGAACGGACCTACTATCAAGAGACCCAGTACTTC. This encodes CASSLRERTYYQETQYF. The V gene is TRBV28, the J gene TRBJ2-5; D remains unclear. The germline gives CDR1 MDHEN, CDR2 SYDVKM. Trimming removed 2 bases from V and 2 bases from J, with 18 bases in between. This CDR3 has 17 amino acids.

In this sample, this clonotype turned up many times. The chain recombines TRBV29-1 with TRBJ2-5; D gene ambiguous. Trimming pared 6 bases from V and 5 bases from J, leaving 13 bases between. Germline V gene data show CDR1 as SQVTM and CDR2 as ANQGSEA. The CDR3 totals 12 residues. The CDR3 protein is CSVTELGETQYF. The CDR3 DNA is TGCAGCGTGACTGAATTGGGGGAGACCCAGTACTTC.

This clonotype was seen a few times. The chain recombines TRBV19 with TRBJ2-5, with 8 bases fitting TRBD1. The CDR3 has 12 amino acids. V was pared by 10 bases and J by 4 bases, with 5 bases of the junction left unmatched. CDR1 is LNHDA and CDR2 is SQIVND in the germline V gene (reference sequence). CDR3: CATGQGVETQYF. CDR3 DNA: TGTGCCACCGGACAGGGTGTAGAGACCCAGTACTTC.

This clonotype was seen many times. V and J are TRBV11-2 and TRBJ2-5; D is unclear. V lost 3 bases to trimming and J lost 5 bases, with 4 bases between them. Germline V gene data show CDR1 as SGHAT and CDR2 as FQNNGV. The CDR3 has 11 residues. This CDR3 is CASSLVETQYF. The CDR3 DNA reads TGTGCCAGCAGCTTGGTGGAGACCCAGTACTTC.

This clonotype was seen repeatedly, ten times or more. V usage is TRBV11-3 and J usage is TRBJ2-5; 12 bases align to TRBD2. V shed 2 bases and J 5 bases; nucleotides not matched to a gene: 3. The germline V gene has CDR1 SGHNT and CDR2 YENEEA. The CDR3 runs 15 residues. The CDR3 protein is CASSLRTSGTETQYF. The CDR3 DNA reads as TGTGCCAGCAGCTTAAGGACTAGCGGGACGGAGACCCAGTACTTC.

This clonotype was recorded at least ten times. The chain uses TRBV9 and TRBJ2-7; 7 bases align to TRBD2. The V and J ends lost 0 bases and 3 bases, in that order; junction bases with no gene match: 3. CDR1 and CDR2 from the germline V gene are SGDLS and YYNGEE. CDR3 length: 14 amino acids. The DNA for the CDR3 is TGTGCCAGCAGCGTAGAATGGGGGGGCTACGAGCAGTACTTC. Its protein is CASSVEWGGYEQYF.

This clonotype has a count of ten or more. The chain employs TRBV28 and TRBJ1-5, with D possibly being TRBD1 (6 bases). The ends were cut back, 5 bases at V and 5 bases at J, with 7 bases in the middle. Per the germline V gene, CDR1 is MDHEN and CDR2 is SYDVKM. The CDR3 length is 12 residues. CDR3 in DNA: TGTGCCAGCAGTCCAGGGGATCAGCCCCAGCATTTT. Translated: CASSPGDQPQHF. The complete variable domain, with remaining parts taken from reference TRBV28 and TRBJ1-5, reads DVKVTQSSRYLVKRTGEKVFLECVQDMDHENMFWYRQDPGLGLRLIYFSYDVKMKEKGDIPEGYSVSREKKERFSLILESASTNQTSMYLCASSPGDQPQHFGDGTRLSIL.